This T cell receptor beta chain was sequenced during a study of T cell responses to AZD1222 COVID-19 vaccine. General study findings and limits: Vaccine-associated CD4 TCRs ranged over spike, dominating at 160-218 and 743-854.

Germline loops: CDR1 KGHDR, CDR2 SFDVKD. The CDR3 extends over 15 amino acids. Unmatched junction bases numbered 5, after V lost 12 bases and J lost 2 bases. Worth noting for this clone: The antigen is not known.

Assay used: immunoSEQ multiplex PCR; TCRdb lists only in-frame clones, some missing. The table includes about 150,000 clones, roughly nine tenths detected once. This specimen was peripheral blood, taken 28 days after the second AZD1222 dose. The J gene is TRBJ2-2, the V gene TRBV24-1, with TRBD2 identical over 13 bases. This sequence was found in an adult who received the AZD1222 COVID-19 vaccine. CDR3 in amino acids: CASGLAGVNTGELFF. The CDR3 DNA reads TGTGCCTCAGGACTAGCGGGAGTTAACACCGGGGAGCTGTTTTTT.